The entry below gives a single TCR beta chain sequence along with its context. This clone was picked up a small number of times. The clone's antigen remains unknown. It has no much larger one-base neighbor in the sample; base qualities were not kept. The CDR3 goes from the cysteine to the phenylalanine over 15 residues. Only the CDR3 part of the read is kept: 45 bases, read in frame from the first base. V loses 5 bases, J loses 7 bases, and the germline ends lie 15 bases apart. CDR1 SGHAT and CDR2 FQNNGV were looked up in the germline V gene. The data are from a study of blood T cell repertoires in COVID-19 (dated by TCRdb to the early 2020s). Background on the whole study: Samples covering the acute and convalescent phases of COVID-19 were provided by collaborators in the United States, Italy and Spain. The prospective study material was composed of cDNA or gDNA derived from T cells, B-cell-depleted T cells, or PBMCs. Deeply sampled blood TCRbeta repertoires from subjects exposed to, actively infected with, or recovered from COVID-19 were included in the dataset. The repertoires were made available in a free public database intended to serve as a resource for research on the immune response to SARS-CoV-2. Samples were obtained from the ongoing ImmuneRACE study (first 160 participants) and from roughly 1,300 subjects provided by 6 global collaborators. A de-identified subject ID, COVID-19 status, age in years and sex were almost always included in the sample metadata. Where available, HLA class I and class II types were taken from metadata supplied by the sample provider and were not determined by assay-based typing.

The collaborating institutions used their own protocols to collect whole blood in K2EDTA tubes. For TCRbeta analysis, collaborator samples were shipped as frozen whole blood, as isolated PBMCs, or as DNA extracted from either sample type. Broad study findings and their caveats: How much clinical and demographic metadata was included differed by source and by participant, and the metadata was provided uncurated.

TCRbeta CDR3 regions were amplified from genomic DNA using the immunoSEQ Assay, a bias-controlled multiplex PCR. Regarding the original processing steps: The number of nucleated cells in each sample was estimated from the amplification of reference gene primers within the assay. Sequence reads were collapsed and filtered to measure the absolute abundance of every unique TCRbeta CDR3 rearrangement. For each sample, productive Simpson clonality was calculated as the square root of Simpson's diversity index across productive rearrangements. Entries here come from immuneACCESS through TCRdb and include only in-frame sequences with V and J called. Some clones fail to appear in such tables; in the studies checked, an unresolved V gene covers under half of the shortfall, and the cause of the remainder is unknown. The DNA was the basis for D and trimming; V, J and clone size are from that table. The sample table holds about 280,000 clones, of which roughly 86% were seen once. The biggest ten clones account for just under 9% of the sample.

The source of this sequence is a man between 35 and 55 years old with active or convalescent COVID-19. Recombination linked TRBV11-2 to TRBJ1-6, with a weak D call of TRBD1 (6 bases match). The sequencing sample was made of peripheral blood. The nucleotide sequence is given as TGTGCCAGCAGCACGGTACAGGGTGGGAATTCACCCCTCCACTTT. Its product reads: CASSTVQGGNSPLHF.